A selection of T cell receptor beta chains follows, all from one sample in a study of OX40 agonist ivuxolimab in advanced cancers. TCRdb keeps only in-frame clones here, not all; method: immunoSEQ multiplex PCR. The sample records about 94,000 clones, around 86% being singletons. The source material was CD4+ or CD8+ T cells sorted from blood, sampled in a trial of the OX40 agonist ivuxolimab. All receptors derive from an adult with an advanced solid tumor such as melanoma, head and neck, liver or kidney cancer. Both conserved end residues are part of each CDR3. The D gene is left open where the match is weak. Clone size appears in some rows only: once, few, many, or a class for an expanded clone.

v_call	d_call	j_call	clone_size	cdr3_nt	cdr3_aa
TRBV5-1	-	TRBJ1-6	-	TGCGCCAGCAGCTTGGTCCCCGGTAACAATTCACCCCTCCACTTT	CASSLVPGNNSPLHF
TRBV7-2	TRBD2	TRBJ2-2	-	TGTGCCAGCAGCTTATGGGCGGGGGGAAACGGGGAGCTGTTTTTT	CASSLWAGGNGELFF
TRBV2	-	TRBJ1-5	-	TGTGCCAGCAGTAAGGGAAATTTGGGCAATCAGCCCCAGCATTTT	CASSKGNLGNQPQHF
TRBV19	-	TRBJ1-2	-	TGTGCCAGTAGTACTGGCAGATTGGACGGCTACACCTTC	CASSTGRLDGYTF
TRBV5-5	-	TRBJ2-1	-	TGTGCCAACAGCTTGGGGCAGGGATCCTACAATGAGCAGTTCTTC	CANSLGQGSYNEQFF
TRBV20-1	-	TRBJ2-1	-	TGCAGTGCTCAAGAGGGCGGTGAGCAGTTCTTC	CSAQEGGEQFF
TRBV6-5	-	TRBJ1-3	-	TGTGCCAGCAGCGTAGGGAACTCTGGAAACACCATATATTTT	CASSVGNSGNTIYF
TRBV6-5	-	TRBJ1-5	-	TGTGCCAGCAGTTACGACAGGTCCGGGAAGCCCCAGCATTTT	CASSYDRSGKPQHF
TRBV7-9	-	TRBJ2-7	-	TGTGCCAGCAGCTCCGGGACTCATAACTCCTACGAGCAGTACTTC	CASSSGTHNSYEQYF
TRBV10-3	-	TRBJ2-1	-	TGTGCCGTCGAACGTAGCGGCGAGAACAATGAGCAGTTCTTC	CAVERSGENNEQFF
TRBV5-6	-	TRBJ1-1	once	TGTGCCAGCAGCCCCGGACAGAGGAACACTGAAGCTTTCTTT	CASSPGQRNTEAFF
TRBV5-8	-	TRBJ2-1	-	TGTGCCAGCGTCAGGGTTACCTACAATGAGCAGTTCTTC	CASVRVTYNEQFF
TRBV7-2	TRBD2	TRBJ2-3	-	TGTGCCAGCAGCGCCGGCGCTAGCGGGGGATATAGCACAGATACGCAGTATTTT	CASSAGASGGYSTDTQYF
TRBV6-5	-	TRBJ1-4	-	TGTGCCAGCAGTTATCGAGAAACCGATGAAAAACTGTTTTTT	CASSYRETDEKLFF
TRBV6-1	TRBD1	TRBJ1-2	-	TGTGCCAGCAGCGAAGCCGGGACAGGGGGCGACTATGGCTACACCTTC	CASSEAGTGGDYGYTF